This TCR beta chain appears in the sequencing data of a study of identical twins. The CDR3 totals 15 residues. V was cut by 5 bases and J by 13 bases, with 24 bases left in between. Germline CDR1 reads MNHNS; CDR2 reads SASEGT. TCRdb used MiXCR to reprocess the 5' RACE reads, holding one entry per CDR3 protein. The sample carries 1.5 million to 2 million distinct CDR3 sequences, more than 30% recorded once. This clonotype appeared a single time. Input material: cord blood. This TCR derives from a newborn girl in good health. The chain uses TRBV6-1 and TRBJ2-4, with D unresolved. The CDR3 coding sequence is TGTGCCAGCAGTCCTAAAACCGGCCCCTACAATGAGCAGTACTTC. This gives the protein CASSPKTGPYNEQYF.